Listed below are T cell receptor beta chains from one sample, sequenced in a study of CD8 T cells in Susac syndrome. TCRdb re-called the immunoSEQ multiplex PCR reads with MiXCR, one entry per CDR3 protein. Of approximately 180,000 distinct CDR3 sequences listed, around 93% were seen once; the top ten hold roughly 0.097%. Sequencing input: CD4+ T cells from PBMCs. The receptors shown here come from a human donor with multiple sclerosis. CDR3s leave out the opening cysteine and the closing phenylalanine or tryptophan. The order of the fields is V gene, clone size, CDR3 protein. Size is stated for part of the rows, as once, few or many counts, or as a class when the clone is expanded.

v_gene: TRBV2; abundance: -; CDR3aa: ASSEQSYGYT
v_gene: TRBV28; abundance: few; CDR3aa: ASSFTGTDTQY
v_gene: TRBV6-6; abundance: -; CDR3aa: ASTEDGNQPQH
v_gene: TRBV5-4; abundance: once; CDR3aa: ASSLRGLETQY
v_gene: TRBV29-1; abundance: -; CDR3aa: SIAWDYNSPLH
v_gene: TRBV19; abundance: once; CDR3aa: ASSRDSIYEQY
v_gene: TRBV18; abundance: -; CDR3aa: ASSRIAGPSYEQY
v_gene: TRBV7-2; abundance: -; CDR3aa: ASSPDGTSGINEQF
v_gene: TRBV29-1; abundance: -; CDR3aa: SVTRGLADRREQF
v_gene: TRBV7-2; abundance: -; CDR3aa: ASSRLHSYEQY
v_gene: TRBV7-2; abundance: -; CDR3aa: ASSLAGGGQETQY
v_gene: TRBV20-1; abundance: -; CDR3aa: SAPRTGANSPLH
v_gene: TRBV29-1; abundance: -; CDR3aa: SVEGEYETQY
v_gene: TRBV5-1; abundance: -; CDR3aa: ASSRDRAIGELF
v_gene: TRBV6-2/TRBV6-3; abundance: -; CDR3aa: ASSNAGDGGNQPQH